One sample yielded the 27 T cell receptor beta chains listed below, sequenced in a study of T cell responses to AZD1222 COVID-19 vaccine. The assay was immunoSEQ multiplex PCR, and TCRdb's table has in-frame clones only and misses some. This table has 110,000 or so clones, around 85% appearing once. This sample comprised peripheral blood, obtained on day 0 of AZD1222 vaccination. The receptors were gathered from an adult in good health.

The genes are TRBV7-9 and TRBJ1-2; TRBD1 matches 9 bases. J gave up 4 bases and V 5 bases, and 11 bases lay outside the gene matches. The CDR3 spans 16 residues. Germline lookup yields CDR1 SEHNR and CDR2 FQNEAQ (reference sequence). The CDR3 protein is CASSAPPGQGLYGYTF. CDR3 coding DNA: TGTGCCAGCAGCGCCCCCCCGGGACAGGGCCTCTATGGCTACACCTTC. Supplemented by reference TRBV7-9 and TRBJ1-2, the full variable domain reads DTGVSQNPRHKITKRGQNVTFRCDPISEHNRLYWYRQTLGQGPEFLTYFQNEAQLEKSRLLSDRFSAERPKGSFSTLEIQRTEQGDSAMYLCASSAPPGQGLYGYTFGSGTRLTVV.

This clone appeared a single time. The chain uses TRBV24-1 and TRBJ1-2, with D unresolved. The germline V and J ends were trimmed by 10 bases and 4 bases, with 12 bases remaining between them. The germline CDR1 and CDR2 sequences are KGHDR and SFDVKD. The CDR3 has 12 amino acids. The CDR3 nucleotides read TGTGCCACTTCGGAGGGAGGCTATGGCTACACCTTC. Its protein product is CATSEGGYGYTF.

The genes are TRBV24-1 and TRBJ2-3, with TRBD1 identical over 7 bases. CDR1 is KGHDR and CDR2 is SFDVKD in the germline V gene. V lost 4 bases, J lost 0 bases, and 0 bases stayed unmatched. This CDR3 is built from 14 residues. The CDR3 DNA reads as TGTGCCACCAGTGAACAGGGGAGCACAGATACGCAGTATTTT. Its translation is CATSEQGSTDTQYF.

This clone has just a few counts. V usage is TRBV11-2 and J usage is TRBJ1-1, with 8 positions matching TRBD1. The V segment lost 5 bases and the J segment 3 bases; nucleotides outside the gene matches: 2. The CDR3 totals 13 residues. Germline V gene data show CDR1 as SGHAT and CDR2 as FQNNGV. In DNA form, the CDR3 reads TGTGCCAGCAGCATACAGGGGGACACTGAAGCTTTCTTT. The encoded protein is CASSIQGDTEAFF. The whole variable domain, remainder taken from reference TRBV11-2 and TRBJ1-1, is EAGVAQSPRYKIIEKRQSVAFWCNPISGHATLYWYQQILGQGPKLLIQFQNNGVVDDSQLPKDRFSAERLKGVDSTLKIQPAKLEDSAVYLCASSIQGDTEAFFGQGTRLTVV.

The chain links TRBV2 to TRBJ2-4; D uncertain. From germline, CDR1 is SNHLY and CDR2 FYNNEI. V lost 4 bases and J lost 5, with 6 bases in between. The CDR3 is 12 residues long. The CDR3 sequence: CASSGWENIQYF. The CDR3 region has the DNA TGTGCCAGCAGTGGATGGGAAAACATTCAGTACTTC.

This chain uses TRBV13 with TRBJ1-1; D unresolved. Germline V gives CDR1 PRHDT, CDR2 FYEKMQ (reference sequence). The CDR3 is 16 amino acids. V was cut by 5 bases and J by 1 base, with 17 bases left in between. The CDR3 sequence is CASSPPWPFSNTEAFF. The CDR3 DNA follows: TGTGCCAGCAGCCCACCATGGCCTTTTTCGAACACTGAAGCTTTCTTT.

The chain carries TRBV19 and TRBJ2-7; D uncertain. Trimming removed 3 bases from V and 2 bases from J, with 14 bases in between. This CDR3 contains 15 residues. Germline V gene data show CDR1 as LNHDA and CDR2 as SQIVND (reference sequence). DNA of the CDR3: TGTGCCAGTAGTATGTCTGTGACGTCGCCCTACGAGCAGTACTTC. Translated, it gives CASSMSVTSPYEQYF.

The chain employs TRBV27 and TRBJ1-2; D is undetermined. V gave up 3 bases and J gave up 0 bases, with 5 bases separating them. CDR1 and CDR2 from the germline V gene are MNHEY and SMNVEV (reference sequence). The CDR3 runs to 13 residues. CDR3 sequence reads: CASSFRANYGYTF. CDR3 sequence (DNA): TGTGCCAGCAGTTTCCGGGCTAACTATGGCTACACCTTC.

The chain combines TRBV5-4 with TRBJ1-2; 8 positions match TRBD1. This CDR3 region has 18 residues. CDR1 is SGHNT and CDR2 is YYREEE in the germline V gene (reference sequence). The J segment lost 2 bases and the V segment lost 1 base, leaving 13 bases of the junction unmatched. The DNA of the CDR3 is TGTGCCAGCAGCTTGAAGGCAGGGGGCCGTTACGGGAACTATGGCTACACCTTC. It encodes CASSLKAGGRYGNYGYTF.

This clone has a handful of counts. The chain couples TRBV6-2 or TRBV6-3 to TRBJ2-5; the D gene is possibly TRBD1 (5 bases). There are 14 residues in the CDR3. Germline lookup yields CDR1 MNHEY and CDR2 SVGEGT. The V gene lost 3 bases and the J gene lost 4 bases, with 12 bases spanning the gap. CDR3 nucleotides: TGTGCCAGCAGTTATCCCGACAGCCGAGAGACCCAGTACTTC. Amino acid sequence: CASSYPDSRETQYF.

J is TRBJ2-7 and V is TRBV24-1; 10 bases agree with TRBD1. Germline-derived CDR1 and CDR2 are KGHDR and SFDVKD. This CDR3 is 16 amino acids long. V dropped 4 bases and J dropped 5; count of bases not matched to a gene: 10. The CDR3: CATSDLGTGDFDEQYF. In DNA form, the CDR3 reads TGTGCCACCAGTGACCTTGGGACAGGGGATTTCGACGAGCAGTACTTC.

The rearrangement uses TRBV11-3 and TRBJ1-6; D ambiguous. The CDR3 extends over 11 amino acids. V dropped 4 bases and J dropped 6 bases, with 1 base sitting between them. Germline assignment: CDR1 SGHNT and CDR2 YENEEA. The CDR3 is CASSSNSPLHF. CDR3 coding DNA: TGTGCCAGCAGCTCTAATTCACCCCTCCACTTT.

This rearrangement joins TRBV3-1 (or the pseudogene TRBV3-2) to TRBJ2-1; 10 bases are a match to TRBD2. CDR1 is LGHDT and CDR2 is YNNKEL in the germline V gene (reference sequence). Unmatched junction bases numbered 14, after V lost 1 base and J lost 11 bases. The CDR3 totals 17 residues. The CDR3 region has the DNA TGTGCCAGCAGCCAAGGAGGCCGGAGACTAGCGGGCACCCAGCAGTTCTTC. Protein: CASSQGGRRLAGTQQFF.

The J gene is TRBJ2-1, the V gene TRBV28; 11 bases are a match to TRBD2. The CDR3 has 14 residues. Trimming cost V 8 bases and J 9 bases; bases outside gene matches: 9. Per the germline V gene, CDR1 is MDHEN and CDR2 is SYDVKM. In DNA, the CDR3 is TGTGCCAGCTCCATAGCGGGGGGGCCCGGTGAGCAGTTCTTC. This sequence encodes CASSIAGGPGEQFF.

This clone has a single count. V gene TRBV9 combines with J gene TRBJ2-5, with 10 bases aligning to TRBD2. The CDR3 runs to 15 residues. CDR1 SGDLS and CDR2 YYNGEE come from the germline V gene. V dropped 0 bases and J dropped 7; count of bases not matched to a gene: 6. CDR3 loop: CASSVGAGGLGTQYF. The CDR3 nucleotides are TGTGCCAGCAGCGTAGGAGCGGGGGGGCTGGGGACCCAGTACTTC.

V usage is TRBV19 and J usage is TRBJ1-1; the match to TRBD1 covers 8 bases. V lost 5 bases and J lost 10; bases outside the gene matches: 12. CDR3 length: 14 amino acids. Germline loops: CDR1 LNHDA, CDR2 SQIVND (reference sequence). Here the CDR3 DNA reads TGTGCCAGTAGTCCGTCGTGGACAGGGTTCGTAGCTTTCTTT. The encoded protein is CASSPSWTGFVAFF. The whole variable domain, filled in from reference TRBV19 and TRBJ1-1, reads DGGITQSPKYLFRKEGQNVTLSCEQNLNHDAMYWYRQDPGQGLRLIYYSQIVNDFQKGDIAEGYSVSREKKESFPLTVTSAQKNPTAFYLCASSPSWTGFVAFFGQGTRLTVV.

The CDR3 loop reads CASSLGSSYNSPLHF. The CDR3 DNA sequence: TGTGCCAGCAGTTTGGGCAGCTCCTATAATTCACCCCTCCACTTT. This chain links TRBV28 with TRBJ1-6; D not certain. Germline V CDR1 and CDR2: MDHEN, SYDVKM. The CDR3 is made up of 15 amino acids. V gave up 3 bases and J gave up 0 bases, with 6 bases separating them.

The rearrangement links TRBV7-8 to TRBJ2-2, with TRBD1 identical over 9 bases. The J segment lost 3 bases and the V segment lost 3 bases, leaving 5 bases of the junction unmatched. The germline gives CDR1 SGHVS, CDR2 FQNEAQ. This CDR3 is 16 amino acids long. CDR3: CASSFRDRGDTGELFF. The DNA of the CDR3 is TGTGCCAGCAGCTTCCGAGACAGGGGGGACACCGGGGAGCTGTTTTTT.

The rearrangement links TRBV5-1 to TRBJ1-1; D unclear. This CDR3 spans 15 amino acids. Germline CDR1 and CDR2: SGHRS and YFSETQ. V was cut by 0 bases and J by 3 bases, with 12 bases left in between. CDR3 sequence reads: CASSLAGPYDTEAFF. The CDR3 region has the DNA TGCGCCAGCAGCTTGGCTGGCCCCTACGACACTGAAGCTTTCTTT. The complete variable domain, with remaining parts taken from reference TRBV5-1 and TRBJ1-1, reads KAGVTQTPRYLIKTRGQQVTLSCSPISGHRSVSWYQQTPGQGLQFLFEYFSETQRNKGNFPGRFSGRQFSNSRSEMNVSTLELGDSALYLCASSLAGPYDTEAFFGQGTRLTVV.

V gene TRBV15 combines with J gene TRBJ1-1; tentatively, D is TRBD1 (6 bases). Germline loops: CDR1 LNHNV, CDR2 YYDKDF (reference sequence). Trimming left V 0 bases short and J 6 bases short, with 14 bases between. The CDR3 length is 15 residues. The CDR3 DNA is TGTGCCACCAGCAGAGAACAAAACAGGGCGTCTGAAGCTTTCTTT. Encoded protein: CATSREQNRASEAFF.

The CDR3 here is CASLTAPNTEAFF. The CDR3 coding sequence is TGTGCCAGCCTGACGGCTCCTAACACTGAAGCTTTCTTT. This sequence joins TRBV19 and TRBJ1-1; D gene uncertain. The germline V gene has CDR1 LNHDA and CDR2 SQIVND (reference sequence). The CDR3 spans 13 residues. Deletions cut 9 bases from V and 2 bases from J, with 13 bases between.

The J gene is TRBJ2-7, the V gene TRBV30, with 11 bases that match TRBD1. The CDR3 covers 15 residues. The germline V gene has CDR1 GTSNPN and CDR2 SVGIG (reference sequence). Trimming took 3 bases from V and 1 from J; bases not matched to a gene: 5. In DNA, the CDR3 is TGTGCCTGGAGCCACGGACAGGGGGCGTCCTACGAGCAGTACTTC. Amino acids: CAWSHGQGASYEQYF.

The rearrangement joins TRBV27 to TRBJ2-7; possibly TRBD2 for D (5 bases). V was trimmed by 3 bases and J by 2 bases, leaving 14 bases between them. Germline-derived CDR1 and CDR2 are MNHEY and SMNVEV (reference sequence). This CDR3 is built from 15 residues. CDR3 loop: CASSFNQRPPYEQYF. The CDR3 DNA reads TGTGCCAGCAGTTTTAACCAGCGGCCGCCCTACGAGCAGTACTTC.

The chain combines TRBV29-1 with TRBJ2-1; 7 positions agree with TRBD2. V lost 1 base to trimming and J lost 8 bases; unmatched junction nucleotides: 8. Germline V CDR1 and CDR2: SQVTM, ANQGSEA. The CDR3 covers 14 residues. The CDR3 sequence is CSVEGLAGADEQFF. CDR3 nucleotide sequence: TGCAGCGTTGAAGGGTTGGCGGGAGCAGATGAGCAGTTCTTC.

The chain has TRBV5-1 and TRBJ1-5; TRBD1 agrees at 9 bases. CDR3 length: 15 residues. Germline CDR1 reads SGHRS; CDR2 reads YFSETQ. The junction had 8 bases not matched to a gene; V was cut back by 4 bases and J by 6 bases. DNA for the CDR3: TGCGCCAGCAGCATCGATACAGGGGGCGGTCAGCCCCAGCATTTT. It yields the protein CASSIDTGGGQPQHF.

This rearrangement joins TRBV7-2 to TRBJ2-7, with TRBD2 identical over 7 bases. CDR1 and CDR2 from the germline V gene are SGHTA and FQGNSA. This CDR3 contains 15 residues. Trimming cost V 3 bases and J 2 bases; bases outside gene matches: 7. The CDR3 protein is CASSFDGGTTYEQYF. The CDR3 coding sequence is TGTGCCAGCAGCTTTGACGGGGGGACCACCTACGAGCAGTACTTC.

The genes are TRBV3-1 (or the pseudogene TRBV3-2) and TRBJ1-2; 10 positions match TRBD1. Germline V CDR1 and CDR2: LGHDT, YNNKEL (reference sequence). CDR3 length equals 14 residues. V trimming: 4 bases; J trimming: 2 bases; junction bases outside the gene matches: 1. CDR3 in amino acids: CASSRGQGNYGYTF. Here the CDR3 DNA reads TGTGCCAGCAGCCGGGGACAGGGGAACTATGGCTACACCTTC.